These 32 T cell receptor beta chains were all obtained from the same sample, sequenced in a study of CD8 T cells in Susac syndrome (dated by TCRdb to about 2019). The library was made by the immunoSEQ multiplex PCR assay. RNA was extracted with the RNeasy kit and roughly 0.45 to 1 ug was reverse transcribed using random hexamers. TCRdb applied fastp at Q25 and MiXCR to the public reads, then kept only in-frame beta chains. Rows are combined by CDR3 protein, so each entry shows the most common genes and DNA. In all, the sample holds under 200,000 distinct CDR3 sequences, and approximately 94% of those were seen once. Together, the top ten hold around 0.092% of the sample. Input material: CD4+ T cells from PBMCs. The receptors originated from a human donor with Susac syndrome.

The chain combines TRBV19 with TRBJ1-2; 7 positions agree with TRBD1. The CDR3 has 16 residues. Germline CDR1 LNHDA, CDR2 SQIVND (reference sequence). V was clipped by 3 bases and J by 2 bases; unmatched bases: 9. The CDR3 nucleotides read TGTGCCAGTAGTATTGTAGGGGGCGCCCGGAACTATGGCTACACCTTC. Its protein is CASSIVGGARNYGYTF. Based on the CDR3 plus reference TRBV19 and TRBJ1-2, the full variable domain is DGGITQSPKYLFRKEGQNVTLSCEQNLNHDAMYWYRQDPGQGLRLIYYSQIVNDFQKGDIAEGYSVSREKKESFPLTVTSAQKNPTAFYLCASSIVGGARNYGYTFGSGTRLTVV.

V is TRBV29-1 and J is TRBJ1-3, with a possible D match to TRBD1 (6 bases). Germline lookup yields CDR1 SQVTM and CDR2 ANQGSEA. Trimming took off 5 bases at V and 3 bases at J, with 17 bases between the two ends. This CDR3 is built from 15 residues. Here the CDR3 reads CSVYPPGVLGNTIYF. The CDR3 region has the DNA TGCAGCGTTTATCCCCCAGGGGTCCTTGGAAACACCATATATTTT.

The chain has TRBV15 and TRBJ1-4, with 7 bases matching TRBD1. Germline CDR1 reads LNHNV; CDR2 reads YYDKDF (reference sequence). V lost 2 bases, J lost 6 bases, and 6 bases stayed unmatched. This CDR3 contains 15 residues. CDR3 protein: CATSRFQGDDEKLFF. For the CDR3, the DNA is TGTGCCACCAGCAGATTTCAGGGGGACGATGAAAAACTGTTTTTT.

This rearrangement joins TRBV7-2 to TRBJ2-1; 7 bases align to TRBD1. Germline V CDR1 and CDR2: SGHTA, FQGNSA. The CDR3 has 14 amino acids. Trimming cost V 4 bases and J 10 bases; bases outside gene matches: 10. The DNA for the CDR3 is TGTGCCAGCAGCTGGAAGACAGGGAAGGAAGAGCAGTTCTTC. Protein sequence: CASSWKTGKEEQFF.

The rearrangement joins TRBV7-3 to TRBJ2-5, with 7 bases lining up with TRBD2. This CDR3 has 13 residues. Germline V gene sequence: CDR1 SGHTA, CDR2 FQGTGA. J lost 4 bases, V lost 5 bases, and 4 bases had no gene match. This CDR3 is CASSRSGSETQYF. CDR3 nucleotides: TGTGCCAGCAGCCGTAGCGGGTCAGAGACCCAGTACTTC.

This rearrangement joins TRBV4-1 to TRBJ1-2; TRBD1 agrees at 11 bases. Trimming took 8 bases from V and 8 from J; bases not matched to a gene: 7. The germline gives CDR1 MGHRA, CDR2 YSYEKL. The CDR3 is made up of 13 amino acids. CDR3 sequence: CASGQGARRGYTF. CDR3 nucleotide sequence: TGCGCCAGCGGACAGGGGGCTCGAAGGGGCTACACCTTC.

The CDR3 reads CASSLEGRTSSYEQYF. The DNA for the CDR3 is TGCGCCAGCAGCTTGGAGGGACGGACTAGCTCCTACGAGCAGTACTTC. The chain recombines TRBV5-1 with TRBJ2-7; 7 bases agree with TRBD2. The ends lost 0 bases at V and 0 bases at J; junction bases unmatched: 6. This CDR3 has 16 residues. Germline loops: CDR1 SGHRS, CDR2 YFSETQ.

The chain employs TRBV9 and TRBJ2-3; D perhaps matches TRBD1 (6 bases). CDR3 length: 15 amino acids. V gave up 4 bases and J gave up 0 bases, with 12 bases separating them. Germline CDR1 SGDLS, CDR2 YYNGEE. CDR3 protein: CASSIQGESTDTQYF. The CDR3 DNA sequence: TGTGCCAGCAGCATACAGGGAGAGAGCACAGATACGCAGTATTTT.

The V call is TRBV18, the J call TRBJ2-5; D perhaps matches TRBD2 (6 bases). Between the trimmed V and J ends, which lost 2 bases and 5 bases, there was a span of 15 bases. The germline V gene has CDR1 KGHSH and CDR2 LQKENI. CDR3 length: 15 amino acids. CDR3 DNA: TGTGCCAGCTCACCATTAGCGGTTATCCGGGAGACCCAGTACTTC. Translated, it gives CASSPLAVIRETQYF.

This chain joins TRBV12-3 or TRBV12-4 and TRBJ1-2, with no clear D. The CDR3 has 11 residues. The ends were cut back, 4 bases at V and 4 bases at J, with 4 bases in the middle. CDR3 in DNA: TGTGCCAGCAGTTATGGCTATGGCTACACCTTC. This sequence encodes CASSYGYGYTF.

This chain joins TRBV3-1 and TRBJ2-5, with D unclear. The germline V gene encodes CDR1 LGHDT and CDR2 YNNKEL (reference sequence). This CDR3 is built from 15 residues. V lost 5 bases and J lost 2, with 15 bases in between. The CDR3 DNA sequence: TGTGCCAGCAGCTCTCCAGGACCCGAACAAGAGACCCAGTACTTC. Amino acid sequence: CASSSPGPEQETQYF.

The chain recombines TRBV7-9 with TRBJ1-6; D might be TRBD1 (5 bases). Trimming shortened V by 5 bases and J by 11 bases, and 25 bases separated the two germline ends. Germline V gene lookup returns CDR1 SEHNR and CDR2 FQNEAQ (reference sequence). The CDR3 is 17 residues long. CDR3 DNA: TGTGCCAGCAGCCTTAAAGGAACAGGAAAATCTTCTCCACCCCTCCACTTT. Its protein product is CASSLKGTGKSSPPLHF.

The chain employs TRBV27 and TRBJ1-4, with D uncertain. This CDR3 is 13 amino acids long. Germline values: CDR1 MNHEY, CDR2 SMNVEV (reference sequence). Trimming shortened V by 5 bases and J by 7 bases, and 11 bases separated the two germline ends. The CDR3 DNA reads TGTGCCAGCAGTCCTATATGGGTTGAAAAACTGTTTTTT. Encoded protein: CASSPIWVEKLFF.

The genes are TRBV30 and TRBJ1-2, with a possible D match to TRBD1 (5 bases). V lost 5 bases, J lost 4 bases, and 14 bases lay in between. CDR3 length equals 13 residues. Germline CDR1 and CDR2: GTSNPN and SVGIG (reference sequence). The CDR3 DNA reads TGTGCCTGGCGTGCGGGGGGAGTCTATGGCTACACCTTC. The encoded protein is CAWRAGGVYGYTF.

V usage is TRBV28 and J usage is TRBJ2-7; D possibly corresponds to TRBD1 (5 bases). V was shortened by 6 bases and J by 2 bases, with 23 bases between the two germline ends. Looked up from germline, CDR1 is MDHEN and CDR2 is SYDVKM. The CDR3 totals 17 residues. CDR3 in amino acids: CASSLFSGQLRPYEQYF. The CDR3 DNA follows: TGTGCCAGCAGCCTCTTTTCAGGGCAACTCAGACCCTACGAGCAGTACTTC.

The CDR3 protein is CASSPIGSGGDNEQFF. Here the CDR3 DNA reads TGTGCCAGCAGCCCAATCGGTAGCGGGGGGGACAATGAGCAGTTCTTC. The chain uses TRBV5-6 and TRBJ2-1; TRBD2 agrees at 11 bases. The CDR3 runs 16 residues. J gave up 5 bases and V 4 bases, and 8 bases lay outside the gene matches. Germline V gene data show CDR1 as SGHDT and CDR2 as YYEEEE.

The V call is TRBV6-5, the J call TRBJ2-7; tentatively, D is TRBD1 or TRBD2 (6 bases each). This CDR3 region has 17 residues. Germline-derived CDR1 and CDR2 are MNHEY and SVGAGI. V lost 5 bases to trimming and J lost 0 bases, with 20 bases between them. The CDR3 loop reads CASSVLGGGKSSYEQYF. CDR3 bases: TGTGCCAGCAGTGTACTAGGAGGGGGGAAAAGCTCCTACGAGCAGTACTTC.

The CDR3 here is CASSLWESFSPDDQETQYF. The DNA of the CDR3 is TGTGCCAGCTCACTGTGGGAAAGCTTTTCACCTGATGATCAAGAGACCCAGTACTTC. The V and J genes are TRBV18 and TRBJ2-5, with D unclear. V dropped 4 bases and J dropped 2 bases, with 26 bases sitting between them. This CDR3 has 19 residues. Germline V lookup: CDR1 KGHSH, CDR2 LQKENI.

J is TRBJ2-5 and V is TRBV29-1; D is ambiguous. CDR3 length: 12 amino acids. Germline V gives CDR1 SQVTM, CDR2 ANQGSEA. Deletions cut 0 bases from V and 4 bases from J, with 6 bases between. The CDR3 DNA reads TGCAGCGTTGAAGAGCCTCGAGAGACCCAGTACTTC. Translation gives CSVEEPRETQYF.

This chain's CDR3 is CASSTTGAPNNEQFF. Written as DNA, the CDR3 is TGTGCCAGCAGTACGACAGGGGCGCCGAACAATGAGCAGTTCTTC. The rearrangement joins TRBV6-5 to TRBJ2-1; 8 bases agree with TRBD1. The CDR3 is 15 amino acids. J gave up 5 bases and V 5 bases, and 8 bases lay outside the gene matches. The germline CDR1 and CDR2 sequences are MNHEY and SVGAGI.

V gene TRBV19 combines with J gene TRBJ1-5; 9 nucleotides agree with TRBD1. V trimming: 6 bases; J trimming: 6 bases; junction bases outside the gene matches: 9. The germline gives CDR1 LNHDA, CDR2 SQIVND (reference sequence). The CDR3 has 15 residues. CDR3 nucleotide sequence: TGTGCCAGTAGCCCTGGACAGGGGAGAAGTCAGCCCCAGCATTTT. Translation gives CASSPGQGRSQPQHF.

This chain connects TRBV7-2 to TRBJ2-5; D not resolved. The CDR3 is made up of 13 amino acids. Germline V CDR1 and CDR2: SGHTA, FQGNSA. The germline V and J ends were trimmed by 5 bases and 4 bases, with 11 bases remaining between them. CDR3: CASSPVVSETQYF. The CDR3 DNA reads TGTGCCAGCAGCCCGGTCGTGTCAGAGACCCAGTACTTC.

This chain connects TRBV12-3 or TRBV12-4 to TRBJ2-3; 8 bases agree with TRBD1. The V gene end was trimmed by 9 bases and the J gene end by 4 bases; junction bases not matched to a gene: 9. This CDR3 is 14 amino acids long. CDR3 residues: CASRTGLVPDTQYF. In DNA form, the CDR3 reads TGTGCCAGTCGGACAGGGTTAGTTCCAGATACGCAGTATTTT.

J is TRBJ2-2 and V is TRBV4-2; 7 nucleotides agree with TRBD1. The V segment lost 4 bases and the J segment 6 bases; nucleotides outside the gene matches: 11. The CDR3 has 16 amino acids. Per germline, CDR1 LGHNA and CDR2 YNFKEQ. The CDR3 here is CASSPYLRGQSGELFF. The DNA for the CDR3 is TGTGCCAGCAGCCCCTATTTGAGGGGGCAGTCCGGGGAGCTGTTTTTT.

The chain recombines TRBV30 with TRBJ1-1, with 7 bases identical to TRBD1. The CDR3 length is 11 residues. CDR1 is GTSNPN, CDR2 SVGIG, per germline (reference sequence). This CDR3 reads CALGQTIEAFF. CDR3 nucleotide sequence: TGTGCTCTGGGACAGACAATTGAAGCTTTCTTT.

The chain carries TRBV20-1 and TRBJ2-7, with a possible D match to TRBD2 (6 bases). V lost 0 bases, J lost 3 bases, and 21 bases lay in between. Per germline, CDR1 DFQATT and CDR2 SNEGSKA (reference sequence). The CDR3 contains 17 residues. CDR3 sequence: CSARDLSSAGWIYEQYF. The CDR3 nucleotides read TGCAGTGCTAGAGATCTAAGTTCGGCGGGGTGGATCTACGAGCAGTACTTC.

The chain combines TRBV5-1 with TRBJ2-7; 8 nucleotides match TRBD1. The CDR3 extends over 13 amino acids. Germline CDR1 and CDR2: SGHRS and YFSETQ. The ends lost 4 bases at V and 4 bases at J; junction bases unmatched: 4. CDR3 sequence (DNA): TGCGCCAGCAGCAAGGGACAGGAGTACGAGCAGTACTTC. Translated: CASSKGQEYEQYF.

This rearrangement joins TRBV11-2 to TRBJ2-5; 7 nucleotides match TRBD2. V dropped 5 bases and J dropped 1; count of bases not matched to a gene: 4. CDR1 and CDR2 (germline): SGHAT, FQNNGV. CDR3 size: 14 residues. The CDR3 region is CASSRDYAQETQYF. The CDR3 DNA follows: TGTGCCAGCAGCCGGGACTACGCCCAAGAGACCCAGTACTTC.

The gene calls are TRBV12-3 or TRBV12-4 and TRBJ1-5, with 8 bases that match TRBD1. The CDR3 covers 15 residues. Trimming at V came to 3 bases and at J to 0 bases, leaving 1 base not matched to a gene. CDR3 bases: TGTGCCAGCAGTTTGACAGGGGCTAGCAATCAGCCCCAGCATTTT. It translates to CASSLTGASNQPQHF.

The chain links TRBV12-3 or TRBV12-4 to TRBJ1-6, with D perhaps TRBD1 (6 bases). The V end was cut by 7 bases, the J end by 13 bases, with 17 bases between. This CDR3 has 13 amino acids. CDR3 DNA sequence: TGTGCCAGCACGAGGACAGAACCGTCGCCCCTCCACTTT. Translation gives CASTRTEPSPLHF.

This rearrangement joins TRBV20-1 to TRBJ2-7, with D unresolved. The CDR3 has 11 residues. V shed 6 bases and J shed 2 bases, with 8 bases lying between them. Germline V gene sequence: CDR1 DFQATT, CDR2 SNEGSKA (reference sequence). CDR3 DNA sequence: TGCAGTGCCCATCAGGCCTACGAGCAGTACTTC. Translated: CSAHQAYEQYF.

V is TRBV6-5 and J is TRBJ2-7; no definite D call. CDR1 and CDR2 from the germline V gene are MNHEY and SVGAGI. The CDR3 extends over 13 amino acids. V lost 10 bases, J lost 0 bases, and 13 bases lay in between. In DNA form, the CDR3 reads TGTGCCACCGGCCGGCATAGCTCCTACGAGCAGTACTTC. This gives the protein CATGRHSSYEQYF.